This T cell receptor (beta chain) was found in a study of blood T cells in healthy people across ages (dated by TCRdb to 2014 to 2015). With regard to the full study: In model experiments, template switching captured roughly one uniquely barcoded TCR beta cDNA molecule for every two T cells. Age-related changes in TCR beta repertoire diversity were measured in the study by deep sequencing normalized with unique cDNA molecular identifiers. The donors were divided into four age groups: young (average roughly 17 years), middle-aged (about 40), aged (roughly 66) and long-lived (around 87). Two additional independent replicas of 1 million unique cDNA reads from the same blood draw were analyzed for two donors (one aged 18 to 30 and one aged 80 or older). To avoid experimental bias, donors of different ages were distributed randomly across sequencing lanes. Overall results and qualifications from the work: Observed TCR beta diversity per million T cells fell roughly linearly with age, and a significant reduction was already apparent by age around 39. There was a strong correlation between observed TCR beta diversity and the percentage of naive T cells measured by flow cytometry. Bulk unsorted PBMC profiling prevented conclusive comparison of naive and antigen-experienced compartments. The long-lived group showed more naive CD4+ T cells, fewer expanded clones and increased TCR diversity than the aged group, suggesting age selection. Estimates of total diversity from one million sequenced T cells were regarded as lower bounds and underestimates. Because donor CMV infection status was unknown, age-related changes in expanded clonotypes were potentially confounded.

CDR1 and CDR2 are drawn from the germline V gene (reference sequence): LNHNV, YYDKDF. Including the terminal cysteine and phenylalanine, the CDR3 comprises 13 residues. The sequence is cut down to CDR3 DNA, 39 bases in frame from base 1. V is cut by 5 bases and J by 1 base, and the space between the germline ends is 9 bases. As concerns this clonotype: Its antigen is still unknown. Base quality data are lacking; no much larger clone is found one base away.

The library was prepared using 5' RACE. The reads were generated on an Illumina HiSeq 2500. A second about 7 to 11 cycle PCR used a sample-barcoded 5' primer and a J-beta primer mix. Each TCR beta cDNA molecule received a unique molecular identifier from a template-switch 5' adaptor carrying 12 random nucleotides. Each sample yielded at least 3 million CDR3-containing paired-end reads. The Mint cDNA synthesis kit, primed by a TRBC-specific oligonucleotide, was used to synthesize first-strand cDNA from all RNA. After uracil-DNA glycosylase treatment, a first 18-cycle PCR used universal primers M1SS and BC2_uni_R on all cDNA. From the authors' description of their analysis: For normalization, 1 million high-quality reads were randomly selected from each sample, with every read carrying a distinct molecular identifier. Reads sharing molecular identifiers were discarded rather than binned into consensus sequences. MiTCR, with a Q25 quality threshold and the strictest error-elimination algorithm, was used for CDR3 identification, clonotype clustering and error correction. A nonparametric unseen species model with Euler transformation was used to estimate lower-bound total TCR beta diversity. TCRdb trimmed public reads at Q25 via fastp, called clones via MiXCR and kept in-frame beta chains. Rows matching on CDR3 protein sequence are summarized as one entry with the most common DNA and genes. The V and J calls and clone size are TCRdb's, not the authors'. The sample has about 1.4 million distinct CDR3 sequences on record, approximately 59% of them singletons. Clones ranked in the top ten supply 5.5% to 8% of the sample.

The donors were about 40 Caucasian individuals from Russia, aged roughly 6 to 90 years, who were systemically healthy. Each donor gave around 9.5 milliliters of peripheral blood, collected into EDTA-treated Vacutainer tubes. PBMCs were isolated by Ficoll-Paque density-gradient centrifugation, with at least 6 million obtained per sample. Total RNA was extracted from PBMCs with Trizol reagent, with at least 6 micrograms obtained per sample. For every donor, flow cytometry on a PBMC aliquot measured the percentage of naive CD45RAhigh/CD27high T cells. The sequencing sample was made of blood. The chain is assembled from TRBV15 and TRBJ2-7; the D segment cannot be called with confidence. The source of this sequence is a man aged 18 to 29 in good health. CDR3 reads: CATSSQVSYEQYF. The nucleotide sequence reads as follows: TGTGCCACCAGCTCCCAGGTTTCCTACGAGCAGTACTTC. Full variable domain (CDR3 extended with the reference TRBV15 and TRBJ2-7 proteins): DAMVIQNPRYQVTQFGKPVTLSCSQTLNHNVMYWYQQKSSQAPKLLFHYYDKDFNNEADTPDNFQSRRPNTSFCFLDIRSPGLGDTAMYLCATSSQVSYEQYFGPGTRLTVT.